Sequencing of this TCR beta chain was carried out in a study of post-analysis software for immune sequencing data. Broader study findings: Patients used about 5 TRBV segments, including TRBV5-6, TRBV5-1 and TRBV20-1, more often than controls. Same-batch preparations were strongly co-clustered by F measure. Versus controls, multiple sclerosis patients showed significantly lower diversity (normalized Chao1).

Notes on this clonotype: What it recognizes is unknown.

The CDR3 has 15 amino acids. CDR1 is MNHEY, CDR2 SVGAGI, per germline. V gave up 4 bases and J gave up 6 bases; unmatched junction bases: 7. Prepared TCR beta cDNA libraries contained unique molecular identifiers. TCRdb processed the PCR reads anew with MiXCR; each CDR3 protein has one entry. The sample holds approximately 350,000 distinct CDR3 sequences, about a third seen once. Sample: blood. This TCR came from a girl aged 10 to 17 with multiple sclerosis. V usage is TRBV6-5 and J usage is TRBJ1-4; 8 bases match TRBD1. CDR3 nucleotide sequence: TGTGCCAGCAGTTCCCAGGGGGCTGGGGATGAAAAACTGTTTTTT. Its protein product is CASSSQGAGDEKLFF.